These 2 T cell receptor beta chains came from one sample sequenced in a study of shared clonotypes between healthy human individuals (dated by TCRdb to 2018 to 2021). The library was made by the immunoSEQ multiplex PCR assay. What TCRdb holds here is the immuneACCESS table cut down to in-frame rearrangements. Part of the clones is not present; checked against another copy, under half of the missing clones reflect an unresolved V gene, and the others are unexplained. The sample table records around 550,000 clones; around 96% of these occur just once. The top ten clonotypes cover 0.055% to 0.075% of the sample. Sequencing was performed on naive CD4+ T cells sorted from blood. The cell subset or site label, as the study defines it: CD45RA+ positively selected. The origin of the receptors is a woman in her twenties or thirties in good health.

The V call is TRBV6-4, the J call TRBJ2-5, with D perhaps matching TRBD1 (6 bases). The CDR3 consists of 14 residues. Germline V gives CDR1 MRHNA, CDR2 SNTAGT. V was cut by 10 bases and J by 2 bases, with 17 bases left in between. CDR3 sequence (DNA): TGTGCCATCGTTGGGGGCCTCAAACAAGAGACCCAGTACTTC. Protein sequence: CAIVGGLKQETQYF.

The chain employs TRBV18 and TRBJ2-5; 7 bases line up with TRBD1. Losses at the gene ends were 6 bases for V and 5 bases for J; bases not matched to a gene: 9. This CDR3 spans 14 amino acids. The germline V gene has CDR1 KGHSH and CDR2 LQKENI. The CDR3 DNA reads TGTGCCAGCTCCCCCAAGACAGGGACGGAGACCCAGTACTTC. It is translated as CASSPKTGTETQYF.